This TCR beta chain is from a study of early T cells in non-severe SARS-CoV-2 infection. Study details: Unsorted whole-blood RNA was sequenced in bulk, leaving chains unpaired. Findings of the study overall: Comparison of clonotypes with VDJdb favored anti-spike CD8 responses while missing private and CD4 specificities.

Trimming shortened V by 3 bases and J by 5 bases, and 8 bases separated the two germline ends. This CDR3 spans 14 amino acids. Concerning this clonotype: Its antigen is undetermined.

Molecules of cDNA were individually given unique molecular identifiers that were attached to them. TCRdb re-called the 5' RACE reads with MiXCR, one entry per CDR3 protein. The data show approximately 76,000 distinct CDR3 sequences, about an eighth seen once. Sequenced material: whole blood. This receptor was obtained from an adult who was a healthcare worker with PCR-confirmed SARS-CoV-2 infection or an uninfected control (not recorded which). The V and J genes are TRBV12-3 or TRBV12-4 and TRBJ1-6; D gene unclear. In nucleotides, the CDR3 is TGTGCCAGCAGTTTCGTCGGGAATAATTCACCCCTCCACTTT. Encoded protein: CASSFVGNNSPLHF.